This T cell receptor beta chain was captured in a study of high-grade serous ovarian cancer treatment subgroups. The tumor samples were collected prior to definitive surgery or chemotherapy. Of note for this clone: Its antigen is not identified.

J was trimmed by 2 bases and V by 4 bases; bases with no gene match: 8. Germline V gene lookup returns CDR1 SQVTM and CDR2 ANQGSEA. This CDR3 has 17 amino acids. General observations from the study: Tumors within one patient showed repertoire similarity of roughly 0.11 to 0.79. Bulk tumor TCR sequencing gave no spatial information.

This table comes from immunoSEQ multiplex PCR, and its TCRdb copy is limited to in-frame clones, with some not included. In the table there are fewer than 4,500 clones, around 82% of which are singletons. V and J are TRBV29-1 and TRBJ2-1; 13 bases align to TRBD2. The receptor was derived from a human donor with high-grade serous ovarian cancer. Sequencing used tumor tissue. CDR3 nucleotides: TGCAGCGTTGGAGGACTAGCGGGGGTTTTGACCTACAATGAGCAGTTCTTC. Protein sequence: CSVGGLAGVLTYNEQFF.